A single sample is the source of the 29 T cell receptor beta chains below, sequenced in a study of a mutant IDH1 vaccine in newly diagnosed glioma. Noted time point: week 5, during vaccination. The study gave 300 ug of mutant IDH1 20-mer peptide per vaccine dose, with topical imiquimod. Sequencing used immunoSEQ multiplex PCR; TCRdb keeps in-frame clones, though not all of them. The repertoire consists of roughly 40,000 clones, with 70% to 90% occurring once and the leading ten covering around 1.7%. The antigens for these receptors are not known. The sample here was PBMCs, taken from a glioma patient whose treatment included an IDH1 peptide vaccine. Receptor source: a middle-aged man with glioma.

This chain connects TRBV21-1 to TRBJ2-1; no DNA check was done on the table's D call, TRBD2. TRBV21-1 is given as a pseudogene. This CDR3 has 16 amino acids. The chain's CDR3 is CASSKAGTSGSNEQFF. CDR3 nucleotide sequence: TGTGCCAGCAGCAAAGCGGGGACTAGCGGGAGCAATGAGCAGTTCTTC.

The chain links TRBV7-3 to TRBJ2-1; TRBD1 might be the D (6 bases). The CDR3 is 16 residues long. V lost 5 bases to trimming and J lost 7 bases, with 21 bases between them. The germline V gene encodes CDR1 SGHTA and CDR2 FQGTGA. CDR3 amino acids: CASSRGTVGGVNEQFF. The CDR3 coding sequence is TGTGCCAGCAGCAGGGGGACCGTTGGGGGAGTGAATGAGCAGTTCTTC. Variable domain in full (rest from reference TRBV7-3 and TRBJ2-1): GAGVSQTPSNKVTEKGKYVELRCDPISGHTALYWYRQSLGQGPEFLIYFQGTGAADDSGLPNDRFFAVRPEGSVSTLKIQRTERGDSAVYLCASSRGTVGGVNEQFFGPGTRLTVL.

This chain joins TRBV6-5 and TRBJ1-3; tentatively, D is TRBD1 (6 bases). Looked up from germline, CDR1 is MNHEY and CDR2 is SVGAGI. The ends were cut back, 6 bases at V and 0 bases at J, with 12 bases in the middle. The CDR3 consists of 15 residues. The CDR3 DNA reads TGTGCCAGCAGAAACAGGGCCAGCTCTGGAAACACCATATATTTT. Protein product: CASRNRASSGNTIYF.

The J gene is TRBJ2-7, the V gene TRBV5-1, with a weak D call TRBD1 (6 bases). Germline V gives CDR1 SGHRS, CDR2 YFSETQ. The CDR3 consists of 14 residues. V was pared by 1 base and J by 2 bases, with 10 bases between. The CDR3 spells CASSLPGQTYEQYF. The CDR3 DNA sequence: TGCGCCAGCAGCTTGCCCGGACAGACCTACGAGCAGTACTTC.

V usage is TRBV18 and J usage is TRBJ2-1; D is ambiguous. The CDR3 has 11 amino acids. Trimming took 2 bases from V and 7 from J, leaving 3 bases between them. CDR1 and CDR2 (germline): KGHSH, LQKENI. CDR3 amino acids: CASSPANEQFF. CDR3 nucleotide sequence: TGTGCCAGCTCACCAGCTAATGAGCAGTTCTTC.

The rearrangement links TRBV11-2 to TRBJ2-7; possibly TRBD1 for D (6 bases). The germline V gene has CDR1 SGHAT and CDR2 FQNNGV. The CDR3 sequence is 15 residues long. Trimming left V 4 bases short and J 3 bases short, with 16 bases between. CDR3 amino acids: CASSSAGQSLYEQYF. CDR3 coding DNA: TGTGCCAGCAGCTCAGCCGGACAGAGCCTCTACGAGCAGTACTTC.

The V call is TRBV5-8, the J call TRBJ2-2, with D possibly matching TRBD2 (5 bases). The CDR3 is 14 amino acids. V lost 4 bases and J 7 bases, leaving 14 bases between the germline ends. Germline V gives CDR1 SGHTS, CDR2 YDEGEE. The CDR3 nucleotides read TGTGCCAGCAGCAAGCGGCCCCGCCTCGGGGAGCTGTTTTTT. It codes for CASSKRPRLGELFF.

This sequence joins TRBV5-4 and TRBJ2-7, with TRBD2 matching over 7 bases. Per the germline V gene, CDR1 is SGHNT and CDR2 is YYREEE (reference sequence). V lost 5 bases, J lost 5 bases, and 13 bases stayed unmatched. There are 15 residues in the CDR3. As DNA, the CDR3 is TGTGCCAGCAGTTTCGGGCCGGGACGGGAGGACGAGCAGTACTTC. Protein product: CASSFGPGREDEQYF.

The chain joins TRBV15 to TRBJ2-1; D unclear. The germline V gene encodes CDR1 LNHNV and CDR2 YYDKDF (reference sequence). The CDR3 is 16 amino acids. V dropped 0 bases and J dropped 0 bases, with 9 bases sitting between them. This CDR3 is CATSRDGTSSYNEQFF. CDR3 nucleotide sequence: TGTGCCACCAGCAGAGATGGCACCAGCTCCTACAATGAGCAGTTCTTC. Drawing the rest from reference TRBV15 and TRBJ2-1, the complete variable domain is DAMVIQNPRYQVTQFGKPVTLSCSQTLNHNVMYWYQQKSSQAPKLLFHYYDKDFNNEADTPDNFQSRRPNTSFCFLDIRSPGLGDTAMYLCATSRDGTSSYNEQFFGPGTRLTVL.

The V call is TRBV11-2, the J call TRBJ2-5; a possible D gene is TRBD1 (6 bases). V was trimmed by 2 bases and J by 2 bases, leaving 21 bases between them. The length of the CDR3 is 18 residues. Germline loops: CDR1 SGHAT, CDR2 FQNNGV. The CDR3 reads CASSLNPWVGRGQETQYF. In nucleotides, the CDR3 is TGTGCCAGCAGCTTAAACCCTTGGGTGGGCAGGGGACAAGAGACCCAGTACTTC.

The CDR3 protein is CASSFLAGDYNEQFF. In DNA, the CDR3 is TGTGCCAGCAGCTTCCTAGCGGGAGATTACAATGAGCAGTTCTTC. This chain joins TRBV7-9 and TRBJ2-1; TRBD2 agrees at 10 bases. CDR3 size: 15 residues. The V segment lost 3 bases and the J segment 4 bases; nucleotides outside the gene matches: 3. In germline, CDR1 is SEHNR, CDR2 FQNEAQ (reference sequence).

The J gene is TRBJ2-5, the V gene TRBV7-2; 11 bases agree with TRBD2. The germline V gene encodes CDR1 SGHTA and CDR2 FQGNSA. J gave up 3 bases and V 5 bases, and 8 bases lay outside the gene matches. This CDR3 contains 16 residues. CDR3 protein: CASSLSGLAEKETQYF. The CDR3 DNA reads TGTGCCAGCAGCCTTTCGGGACTAGCGGAAAAAGAGACCCAGTACTTC.

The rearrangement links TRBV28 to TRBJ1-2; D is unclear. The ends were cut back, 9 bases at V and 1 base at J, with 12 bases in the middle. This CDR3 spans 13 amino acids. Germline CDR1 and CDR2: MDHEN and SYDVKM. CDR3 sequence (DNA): TGTGCCAGTCTAGACACTAATAACTATGGCTACACCTTC. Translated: CASLDTNNYGYTF.

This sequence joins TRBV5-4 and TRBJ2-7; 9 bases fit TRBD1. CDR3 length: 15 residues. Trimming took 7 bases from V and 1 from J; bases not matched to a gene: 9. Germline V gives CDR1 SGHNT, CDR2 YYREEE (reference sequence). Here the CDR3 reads CASSQWDRVSYEQYF. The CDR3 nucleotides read TGTGCCAGCTCCCAGTGGGACAGGGTGTCCTACGAGCAGTACTTC.

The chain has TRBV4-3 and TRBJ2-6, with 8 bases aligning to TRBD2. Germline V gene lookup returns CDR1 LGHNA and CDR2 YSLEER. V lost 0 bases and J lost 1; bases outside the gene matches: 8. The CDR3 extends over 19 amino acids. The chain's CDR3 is CASSQDNPAGASGANVLTF. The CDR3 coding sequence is TGCGCCAGCAGCCAAGATAACCCAGCGGGAGCGTCTGGGGCCAACGTCCTGACTTTC.

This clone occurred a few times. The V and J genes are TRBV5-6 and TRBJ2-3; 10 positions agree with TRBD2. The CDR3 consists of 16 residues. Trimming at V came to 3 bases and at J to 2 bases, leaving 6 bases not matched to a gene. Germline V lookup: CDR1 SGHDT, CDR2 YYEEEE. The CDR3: CASSSKSGRDTDTQYF. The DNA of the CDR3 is TGTGCCAGCAGCTCGAAAAGCGGGAGGGACACAGATACGCAGTATTTT.

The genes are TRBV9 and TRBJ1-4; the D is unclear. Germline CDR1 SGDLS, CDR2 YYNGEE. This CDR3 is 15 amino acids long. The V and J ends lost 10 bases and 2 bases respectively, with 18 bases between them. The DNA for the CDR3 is TGTGCCTCGGGGAAGGGAATGGCGACTAATGAAAAACTGTTTTTT. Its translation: CASGKGMATNEKLFF.

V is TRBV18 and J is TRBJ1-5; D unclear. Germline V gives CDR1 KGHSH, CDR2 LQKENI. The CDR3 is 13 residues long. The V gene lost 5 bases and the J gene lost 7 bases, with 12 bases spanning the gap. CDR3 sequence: CASSARRGQPQHF. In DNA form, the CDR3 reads TGTGCCAGCTCAGCCCGCCGCGGGCAGCCCCAGCATTTT. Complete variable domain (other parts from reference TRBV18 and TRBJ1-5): NAGVMQNPRHLVRRRGQEARLRCSPMKGHSHVYWYRQLPEEGLKFMVYLQKENIIDESGMPKERFSAEFPKEGPSILRIQQVVRGDSAAYFCASSARRGQPQHFGDGTRLSIL.

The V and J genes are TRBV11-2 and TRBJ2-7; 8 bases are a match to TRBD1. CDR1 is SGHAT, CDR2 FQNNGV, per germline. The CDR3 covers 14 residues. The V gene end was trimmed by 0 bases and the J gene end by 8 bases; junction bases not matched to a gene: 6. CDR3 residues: CASSLDLGTGKQYF. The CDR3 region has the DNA TGTGCCAGCAGCTTAGACCTCGGGACAGGAAAGCAGTACTTC.

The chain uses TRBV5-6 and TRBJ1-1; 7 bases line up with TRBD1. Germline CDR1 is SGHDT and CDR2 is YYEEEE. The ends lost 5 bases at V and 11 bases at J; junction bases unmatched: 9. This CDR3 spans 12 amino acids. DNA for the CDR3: TGTGCCAGCAGTCGGGGGGGGACAGAGGCTTTCTTT. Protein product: CASSRGGTEAFF.

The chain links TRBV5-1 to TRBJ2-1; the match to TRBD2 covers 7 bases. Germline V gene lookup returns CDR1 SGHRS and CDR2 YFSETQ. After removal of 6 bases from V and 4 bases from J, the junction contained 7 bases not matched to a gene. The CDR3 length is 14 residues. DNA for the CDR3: TGCGCCAGCAAACGTTCGGGAGGATACAATGAGCAGTTCTTC. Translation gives CASKRSGGYNEQFF.

Here the CDR3 reads CASTAGRALNTQYF. CDR3 coding DNA: TGTGCCAGCACGGCGGGACGAGCATTGAATACGCAGTATTTT. The chain is built from TRBV28 and TRBJ2-3, with D possibly matching TRBD2 (6 bases). Germline loops: CDR1 MDHEN, CDR2 SYDVKM. Trimming stripped 7 bases from V and 7 bases from J, with 18 bases between. The CDR3 contains 14 residues.

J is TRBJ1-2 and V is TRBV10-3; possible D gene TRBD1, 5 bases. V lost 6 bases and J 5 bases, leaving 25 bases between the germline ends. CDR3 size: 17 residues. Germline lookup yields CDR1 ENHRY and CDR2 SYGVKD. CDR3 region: CAISARLVRDVNYGYTF. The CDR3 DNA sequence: TGTGCCATCAGCGCGAGGTTGGTCAGGGACGTAAATTATGGCTACACCTTC.

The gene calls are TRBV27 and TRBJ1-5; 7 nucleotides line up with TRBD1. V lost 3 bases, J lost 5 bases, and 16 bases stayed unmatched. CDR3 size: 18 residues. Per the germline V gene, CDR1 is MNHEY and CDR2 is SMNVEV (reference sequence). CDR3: CASSFHRAGGPRDQPQHF. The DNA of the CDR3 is TGTGCCAGCAGTTTCCATCGGGCAGGGGGACCCAGAGATCAGCCCCAGCATTTT.

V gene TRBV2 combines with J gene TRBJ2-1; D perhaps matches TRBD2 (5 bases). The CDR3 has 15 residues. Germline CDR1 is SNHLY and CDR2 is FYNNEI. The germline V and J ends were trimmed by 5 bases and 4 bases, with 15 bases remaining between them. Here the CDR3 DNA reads TGTGCCAGCAGTTGGACGCGAGGGCCTTACAATGAGCAGTTCTTC. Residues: CASSWTRGPYNEQFF.

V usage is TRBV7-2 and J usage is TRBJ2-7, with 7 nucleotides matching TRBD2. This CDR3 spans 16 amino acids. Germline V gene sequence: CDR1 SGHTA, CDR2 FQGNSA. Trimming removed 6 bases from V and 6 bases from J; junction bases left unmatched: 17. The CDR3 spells CASSRPRGTNRPEQYF. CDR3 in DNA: TGTGCCAGCAGTCGACCCCGGGGGACTAACCGCCCCGAGCAGTACTTC. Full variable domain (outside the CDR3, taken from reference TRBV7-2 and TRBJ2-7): GAGVSQSPSNKVTEKGKDVELRCDPISGHTALYWYRQSLGQGLEFLIYFQGNSAPDKSGLPSDRFSAERTGGSVSTLTIQRTQQEDSAVYLCASSRPRGTNRPEQYFGPGTRLTVT.

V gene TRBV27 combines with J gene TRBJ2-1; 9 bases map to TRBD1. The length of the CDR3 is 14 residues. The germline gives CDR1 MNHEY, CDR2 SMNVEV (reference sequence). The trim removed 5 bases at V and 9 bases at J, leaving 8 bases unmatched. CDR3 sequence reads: CASSPRDRVAEQFF. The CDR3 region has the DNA TGTGCCAGCAGTCCCCGGGACAGGGTAGCTGAGCAGTTCTTC.

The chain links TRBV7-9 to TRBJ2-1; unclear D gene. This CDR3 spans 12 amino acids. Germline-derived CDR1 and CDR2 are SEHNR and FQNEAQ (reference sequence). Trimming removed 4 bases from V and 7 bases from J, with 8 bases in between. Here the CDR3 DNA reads TGTGCCAGCAGCTCCGCGGTTAATGAGCAGTTCTTC. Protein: CASSSAVNEQFF.

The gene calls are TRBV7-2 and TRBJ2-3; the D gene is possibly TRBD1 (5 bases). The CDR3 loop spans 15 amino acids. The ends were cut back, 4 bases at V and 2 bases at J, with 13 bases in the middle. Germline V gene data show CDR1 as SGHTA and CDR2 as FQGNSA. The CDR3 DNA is TGTGCCAGCAGCTCTCAGGGATTACTCACAGATACGCAGTATTTT. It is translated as CASSSQGLLTDTQYF. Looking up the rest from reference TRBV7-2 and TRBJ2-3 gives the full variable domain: GAGVSQSPSNKVTEKGKDVELRCDPISGHTALYWYRQSLGQGLEFLIYFQGNSAPDKSGLPSDRFSAERTGGSVSTLTIQRTQQEDSAVYLCASSSQGLLTDTQYFGPGTRLTVL.